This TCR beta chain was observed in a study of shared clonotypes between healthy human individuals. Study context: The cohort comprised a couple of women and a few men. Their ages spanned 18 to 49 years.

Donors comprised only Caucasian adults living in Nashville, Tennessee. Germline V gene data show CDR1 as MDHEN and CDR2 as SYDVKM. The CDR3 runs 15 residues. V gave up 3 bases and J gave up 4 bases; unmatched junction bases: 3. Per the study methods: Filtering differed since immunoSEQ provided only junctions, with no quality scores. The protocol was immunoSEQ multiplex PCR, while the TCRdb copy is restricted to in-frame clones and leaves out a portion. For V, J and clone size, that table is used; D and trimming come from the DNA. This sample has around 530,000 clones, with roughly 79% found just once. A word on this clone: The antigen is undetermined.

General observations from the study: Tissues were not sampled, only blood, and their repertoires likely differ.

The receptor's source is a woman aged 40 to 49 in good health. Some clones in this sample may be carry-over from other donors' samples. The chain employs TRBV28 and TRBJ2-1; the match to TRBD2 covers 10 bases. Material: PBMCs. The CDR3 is CASSFATSGYNEQFF. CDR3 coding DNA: TGTGCCAGCAGTTTTGCGACTAGCGGGTACAATGAGCAGTTCTTC.